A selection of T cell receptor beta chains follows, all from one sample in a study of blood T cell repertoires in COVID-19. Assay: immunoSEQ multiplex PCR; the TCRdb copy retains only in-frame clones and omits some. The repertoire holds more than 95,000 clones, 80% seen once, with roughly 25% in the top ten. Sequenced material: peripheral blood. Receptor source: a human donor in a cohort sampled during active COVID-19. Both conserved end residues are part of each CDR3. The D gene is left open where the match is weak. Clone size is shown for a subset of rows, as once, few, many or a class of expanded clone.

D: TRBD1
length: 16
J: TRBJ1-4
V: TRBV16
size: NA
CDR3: CASSQTPGQSNEKLFF
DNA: TGTGCCAGCAGCCAAACCCCGGGACAGAGTAATGAAAAACTGTTTTTT

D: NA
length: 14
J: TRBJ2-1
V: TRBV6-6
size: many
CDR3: CASSYSDFYNEQFF
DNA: TGTGCCAGCAGTTACTCGGACTTTTACAATGAGCAGTTCTTC

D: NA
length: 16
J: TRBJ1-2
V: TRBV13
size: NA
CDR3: CASSLLYREANYGYTF
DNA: TGTGCCAGCAGCTTACTATACAGGGAAGCTAACTATGGCTACACCTTC

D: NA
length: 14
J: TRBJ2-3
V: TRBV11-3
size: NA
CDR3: CASSRGLSTDTQYF
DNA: TGTGCCAGCAGCCGTGGGCTATCCACAGATACGCAGTATTTT

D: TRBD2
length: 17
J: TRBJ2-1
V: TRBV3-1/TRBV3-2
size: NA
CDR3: CASSQKSLAGGRDEQFF
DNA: TGTGCCAGCAGCCAGAAAAGCCTAGCGGGAGGAAGGGATGAGCAGTTCTTC

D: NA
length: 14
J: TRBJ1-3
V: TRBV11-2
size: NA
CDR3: CASSRGGSGNTIYF
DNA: TGTGCCAGCAGCCGTGGCGGCTCTGGGAACACCATATATTTT

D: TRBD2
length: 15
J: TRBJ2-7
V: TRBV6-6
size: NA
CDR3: CASRSSSGGPYEQYF
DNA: TGTGCCAGCAGGTCATCCTCGGGGGGACCTTACGAGCAGTACTTC

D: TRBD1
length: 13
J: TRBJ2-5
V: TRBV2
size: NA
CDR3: CASERDRQETQYF
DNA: TGTGCCAGCGAGAGGGACAGACAAGAGACCCAGTACTTC

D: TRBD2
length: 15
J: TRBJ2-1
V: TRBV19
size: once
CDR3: CASSISRLAYNEQFF
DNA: TGTGCCAGTAGTATCTCGCGACTAGCGTACAATGAGCAGTTCTTC

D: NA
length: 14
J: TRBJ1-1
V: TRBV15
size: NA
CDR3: CATSRGWANTEAFF
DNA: TGTGCCACCAGCAGAGGTTGGGCGAACACTGAAGCTTTCTTT

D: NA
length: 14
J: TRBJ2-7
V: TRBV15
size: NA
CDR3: CATSRDQGVYEQYF
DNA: TGTGCCACCAGCAGAGATCAGGGCGTCTACGAGCAGTACTTC

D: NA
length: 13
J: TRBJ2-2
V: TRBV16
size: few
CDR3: CASSQSEAGELFF
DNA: TGTGCCAGCAGCCAATCAGAGGCCGGGGAGCTGTTTTTT

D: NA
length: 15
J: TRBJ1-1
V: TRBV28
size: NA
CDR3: CASSRPTMGRTEAFF
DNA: TGTGCCAGCAGTAGACCTACTATGGGGAGGACTGAAGCTTTCTTT

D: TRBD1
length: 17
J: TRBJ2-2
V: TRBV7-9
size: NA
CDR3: CASTDVSGGGDTGELFF
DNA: TGTGCCAGCACCGACGTTTCAGGGGGTGGCGACACCGGGGAGCTGTTTTTT

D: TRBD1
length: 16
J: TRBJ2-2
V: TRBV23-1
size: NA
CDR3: CASSQSGTGSTGELFF
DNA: TGCGCCAGCAGTCAATCCGGGACAGGGAGCACCGGGGAGCTGTTTTTT

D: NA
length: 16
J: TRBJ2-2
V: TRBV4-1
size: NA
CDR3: CASSQGAQGYTGELFF
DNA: TGCGCCAGCAGCCAAGGGGCACAGGGCTACACCGGGGAGCTGTTTTTT

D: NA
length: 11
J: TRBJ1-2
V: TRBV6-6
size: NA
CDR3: CATWGDYGYTF
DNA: TGTGCCACTTGGGGGGACTATGGCTACACCTTC

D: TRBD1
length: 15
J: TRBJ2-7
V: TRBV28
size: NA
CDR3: CASSSYGTEFYEQYF
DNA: TGTGCCAGCAGCTCTTATGGGACAGAATTCTACGAGCAGTACTTC

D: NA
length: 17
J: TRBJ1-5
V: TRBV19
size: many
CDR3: CASSIDHGGSSNQPQHF
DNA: TGTGCCAGTAGTATAGATCACGGGGGTTCGAGCAATCAGCCCCAGCATTTT

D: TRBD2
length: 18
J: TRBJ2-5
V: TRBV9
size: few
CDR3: CASSVASRSGRSQETQYF
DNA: TGTGCCAGCAGCGTAGCTAGTAGGAGCGGGAGGAGCCAAGAGACCCAGTACTTC

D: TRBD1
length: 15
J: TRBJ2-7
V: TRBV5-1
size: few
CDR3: CASSQTGDRDYEQYF
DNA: TGCGCCAGCAGTCAAACAGGGGATAGGGACTACGAGCAGTACTTC

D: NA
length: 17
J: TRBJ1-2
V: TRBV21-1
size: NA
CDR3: CASSKMETGDGDYGYTF
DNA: TGTGCCAGCAGCAAAATGGAGACAGGGGATGGTGACTATGGCTACACCTTC

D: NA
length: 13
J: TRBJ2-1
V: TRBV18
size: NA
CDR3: CASCRGVDYEQFF
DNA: TGTGCCAGTTGCAGGGGTGTGGATTATGAGCAGTTCTTC

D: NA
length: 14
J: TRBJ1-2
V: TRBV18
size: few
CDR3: CASSPGQRDYGYTF
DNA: TGTGCCAGCTCACCTGGACAGAGAGACTATGGCTACACCTTC

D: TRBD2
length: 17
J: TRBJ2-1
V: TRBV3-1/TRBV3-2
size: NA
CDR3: CASSPKAGGLSYNEQFF
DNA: TGTGCCAGCAGCCCAAAAGCGGGAGGTCTATCCTACAATGAGCAGTTCTTC

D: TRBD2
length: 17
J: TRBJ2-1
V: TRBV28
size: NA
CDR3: CASSLFRLAGGINEQFF
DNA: TGTGCCAGCAGTCTGTTCAGACTAGCGGGGGGGATAAATGAGCAGTTCTTC

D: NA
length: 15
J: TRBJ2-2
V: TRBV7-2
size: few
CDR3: CASSPNGGHTGELFF
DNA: TGTGCCAGCAGCCCGAACGGGGGGCACACCGGGGAGCTGTTTTTT

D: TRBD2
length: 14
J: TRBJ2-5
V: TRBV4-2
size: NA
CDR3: CASSAPGGSETQYF
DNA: TGTGCCAGCAGCGCACCGGGGGGGTCAGAGACCCAGTACTTC

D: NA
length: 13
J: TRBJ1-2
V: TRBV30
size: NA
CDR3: CAWTRGTVSGYTF
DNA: TGTGCCTGGACCAGGGGTACGGTGTCGGGCTACACCTTC

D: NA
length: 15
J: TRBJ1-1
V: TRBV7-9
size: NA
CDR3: CASTQTGGPGTEAFF
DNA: TGTGCCAGCACCCAGACGGGGGGGCCAGGCACTGAAGCTTTCTTT

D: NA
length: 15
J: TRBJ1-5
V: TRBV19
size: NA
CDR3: CASSTPGHHNQPQHF
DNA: TGTGCCAGTAGTACCCCCGGACACCACAATCAGCCCCAGCATTTT

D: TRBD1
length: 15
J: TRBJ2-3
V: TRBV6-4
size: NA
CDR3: CASSRTGVRTDTQYF
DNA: TGTGCCAGCAGTAGGACAGGGGTTCGCACAGATACGCAGTATTTT

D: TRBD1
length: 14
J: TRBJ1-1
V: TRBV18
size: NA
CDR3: CASSPGQKNTEAFF
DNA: TGTGCCAGCTCACCGGGACAGAAGAACACTGAAGCTTTCTTT

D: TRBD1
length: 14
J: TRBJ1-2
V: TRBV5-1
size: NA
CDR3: CASSWSGQGNGYTF
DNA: TGCGCCAGCAGCTGGAGCGGACAGGGGAATGGCTACACCTTC

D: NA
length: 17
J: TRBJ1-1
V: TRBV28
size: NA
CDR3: CASSLQWGRGKNTEAFF
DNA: TGTGCCAGCAGTTTACAGTGGGGGCGCGGAAAAAACACTGAAGCTTTCTTT

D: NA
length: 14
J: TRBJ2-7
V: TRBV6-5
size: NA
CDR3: CASSTERSGYEQYF
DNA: TGTGCCAGCAGTACCGAACGGAGTGGCTACGAGCAGTACTTC

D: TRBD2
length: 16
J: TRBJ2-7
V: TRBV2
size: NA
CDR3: CASTRDPGTSGVEQYF
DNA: TGTGCCAGTACCCGGGACCCTGGGACTAGCGGGGTTGAGCAGTACTTC

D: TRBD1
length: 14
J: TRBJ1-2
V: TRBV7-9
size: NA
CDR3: CASGLGTGGYGYTF
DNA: TGTGCCAGCGGACTGGGGACAGGGGGCTATGGCTACACCTTC